The 21 T cell receptor beta chains reported below all come from one sample, sequenced in a study of blood T cell repertoires in COVID-19. Libraries were prepared by immunoSEQ multiplex PCR; TCRdb keeps only in-frame clonotypes and omits some of them. The sample has fewer than 200,000 clones, roughly 80% seen once. Sequences were obtained from peripheral blood. These receptors originate from a woman of 80 years or more with acute or convalescent COVID-19.

The genes are TRBV12-2 and TRBJ2-7; no check of the table's D call, TRBD1, against the DNA was made. TRBV12-2 is marked as a pseudogene. The CDR3 is 15 amino acids. The CDR3 loop is CASRLQGGLSYEQYF. The DNA for the CDR3 is TGTGCAAGTCGCTTGCAAGGGGGCCTCTCCTACGAGCAGTACTTC.

Only one count was recorded for this clone. The chain joins TRBV18 to TRBJ2-7; 8 nucleotides agree with TRBD1. Germline CDR1 is KGHSH and CDR2 is LQKENI. J gave up 6 bases and V 5 bases, and 12 bases lay outside the gene matches. This CDR3 is built from 15 residues. In DNA form, the CDR3 reads TGTGCCAGCTCAGCAACCGGTCCCACAGGGGGCGAGCAGTACTTC. This sequence encodes CASSATGPTGGEQYF. Together with reference TRBV18 and TRBJ2-7, the CDR3 gives the full variable domain: NAGVMQNPRHLVRRRGQEARLRCSPMKGHSHVYWYRQLPEEGLKFMVYLQKENIIDESGMPKERFSAEFPKEGPSILRIQQVVRGDSAAYFCASSATGPTGGEQYFGPGTRLTVT.

V and J are TRBV6-6 and TRBJ2-1; maybe TRBD1 (5 bases). This CDR3 has 15 residues. CDR1 MNHNY and CDR2 SVGAGI come from the germline V gene (reference sequence). Trimming removed 6 bases at V and 1 base at J, with 13 bases between. Here the CDR3 DNA reads TGTGCCAGCAGGCCCTTGACAGCTTCCTACAATGAGCAGTTCTTC. It specifies CASRPLTASYNEQFF.

The chain combines TRBV7-2 with TRBJ1-1; TRBD1 might be the D (5 bases). V was trimmed by 4 bases and J by 0 bases, leaving 21 bases between them. The CDR3 length is 18 residues. Looked up from germline, CDR1 is SGHTA and CDR2 is FQGNSA. CDR3: CASSSLWRLGALNTEAFF. The CDR3 bases are TGTGCCAGCAGCTCACTTTGGCGTTTAGGGGCCCTGAACACTGAAGCTTTCTTT.

This clone was recorded once. The chain has TRBV5-6 and TRBJ2-2, with D possibly matching TRBD1 (6 bases). Trimming removed 3 bases from V and 2 bases from J, with 11 bases in between. The germline V gene encodes CDR1 SGHDT and CDR2 YYEEEE. CDR3 size: 15 residues. Written as DNA, the CDR3 is TGTGCCAGCAGCTGGGGGCATTTTAACACCGGGGAGCTGTTTTTT. The encoded protein is CASSWGHFNTGELFF.

V gene TRBV29-1 combines with J gene TRBJ2-2; D may be TRBD1 (5 bases). Germline V CDR1 and CDR2: SQVTM, ANQGSEA. The V gene lost 7 bases and the J gene lost 2 bases, with 14 bases spanning the gap. This CDR3 comprises 14 residues. CDR3 DNA: TGCAGCGGCCGGCAGGGAAGAAACACCGGGGAGCTGTTTTTT. Translated, it gives CSGRQGRNTGELFF.

The CDR3 nucleotides read TGTGCCACCGTTAATCAGCCCCAGCATTTT. It is translated as CATVNQPQHF. The chain joins TRBV21-1 to TRBJ1-5. TRBV21-1 is annotated as a pseudogene. CDR3 length: 10 residues.

V usage is TRBV6-6 and J usage is TRBJ1-2; no reliable D call. CDR1 MNHNY and CDR2 SVGAGI come from the germline V gene (reference sequence). The CDR3 contains 15 residues. Deletions cut 6 bases from V and 4 bases from J, with 18 bases between. The CDR3 nucleotides read TGTGCCAGCAGCCCGCTCCTTGACAACCTCTATGGCTACACCTTC. It translates to CASSPLLDNLYGYTF.

This clone occurred once. This sequence joins TRBV3-1 (or the pseudogene TRBV3-2) and TRBJ2-5; no clear D gene. The CDR3 length is 14 residues. Germline CDR1 and CDR2: LGHDT and YNNKEL (reference sequence). The V end was cut by 0 bases, the J end by 1 base, with 6 bases between. The CDR3 reads CASSQDVSQETQYF. The CDR3 DNA follows: TGTGCCAGCAGCCAAGATGTCAGCCAAGAGACCCAGTACTTC.

This clone was seen only a few times. The V call is TRBV7-3, the J call TRBJ2-1, with D tentatively TRBD2 (6 bases). Germline V gives CDR1 SGHTA, CDR2 FQGTGA. This CDR3 has 15 amino acids. V shed 4 bases and J shed 5 bases, with 15 bases lying between them. This CDR3 is CASSSSEGAHNEQFF. CDR3 nucleotides: TGTGCCAGCAGCTCTAGCGAAGGCGCCCACAATGAGCAGTTCTTC.

This clone has a single count. The rearrangement uses TRBV5-1 and TRBJ2-5; 10 bases are shared with TRBD1. Trimming cost V 7 bases and J 5 bases; bases outside gene matches: 11. The germline V gene encodes CDR1 SGHRS and CDR2 YFSETQ. The length of the CDR3 is 15 residues. CDR3 nucleotides: TGCGCCAGCGCGGGACAGGGGTTGGTAGGGGAGACCCAGTACTTC. Amino acid sequence: CASAGQGLVGETQYF. Filled out from reference TRBV5-1 and TRBJ2-5, the complete variable domain reads KAGVTQTPRYLIKTRGQQVTLSCSPISGHRSVSWYQQTPGQGLQFLFEYFSETQRNKGNFPGRFSGRQFSNSRSEMNVSTLELGDSALYLCASAGQGLVGETQYFGPGTRLLVL.

This chain uses TRBV10-2 with TRBJ2-1, with D hard to call. Trimming removed 5 bases at V and 6 bases at J, with 5 bases between. The germline CDR1 and CDR2 sequences are WSHSY and SAAADI. This CDR3 contains 11 residues. The CDR3 DNA follows: TGCGCCAGCAGTTTTAGCAATGAGCAGTTCTTC. Translated, it gives CASSFSNEQFF.

CDR3: CASSQLGSGDTEAFF. As DNA, the CDR3 is TGTGCCAGCAGCCAACTAGGTTCGGGGGACACTGAAGCTTTCTTT. The V and J genes are TRBV14 and TRBJ1-1; perhaps TRBD1 as D (5 bases). The CDR3 loop spans 15 amino acids. V lost 2 bases, J lost 3 bases, and 13 bases lay in between. The germline gives CDR1 SGHDN, CDR2 FVKESK.

About this clone: An end of the junction differs from the germline gene, which may be a read error. The chain has TRBV15 and TRBJ1-4, with D uncertain. CDR3 size: 13 residues. Germline-derived CDR1 and CDR2 are LNHNV and YYDKDF (reference sequence). The CDR3 loop reads CATSLDQNGKLFF. The CDR3 nucleotides read TGTGCCACCAGCCTAGACCAGAATGGAAAACTGTTTTTT.

The CDR3 is CASTPSPGQGNSPLHF. CDR3 DNA: TGTGCCAGCACCCCCTCCCCGGGACAGGGTAATTCACCCCTCCACTTT. This chain uses TRBV27 with TRBJ1-6; 9 bases map to TRBD1. This CDR3 has 16 residues. The germline CDR1 and CDR2 sequences are MNHEY and SMNVEV (reference sequence). V shed 7 bases, J shed 6 bases, and the junction held 10 bases outside the gene matches.

This sequence joins TRBV7-8 and TRBJ2-6; D call uncertain. Trimming removed 6 bases at V and 2 bases at J, with 5 bases between. This CDR3 region has 13 residues. Germline assignment: CDR1 SGHVS and CDR2 FQNEAQ. CDR3 DNA: TGTGCCAGCAGTCCTCCTGGGGCCAACGTCCTGACTTTC. This sequence encodes CASSPPGANVLTF.

This clone has just one count. The chain recombines TRBV7-2 with TRBJ2-5; D possibly corresponds to TRBD2 (6 bases). The germline V gene encodes CDR1 SGHTA and CDR2 FQGNSA. V was clipped by 1 base and J by 5 bases, with 11 bases between them. This CDR3 spans 14 amino acids. The CDR3 sequence: CASSLGLVGETQYF. CDR3 DNA: TGTGCCAGCAGCTTAGGACTAGTGGGGGAGACCCAGTACTTC.

The V call is TRBV6-5, the J call TRBJ2-7, with D perhaps matching TRBD2 (7 bases). V lost 2 bases to trimming and J lost 2 bases, with 13 bases between them. The CDR3 runs to 15 residues. Germline loops: CDR1 MNHEY, CDR2 SVGAGI. The CDR3 spells CASSYMGGAAYEQYF. In DNA, the CDR3 is TGTGCCAGCAGTTACATGGGGGGGGCAGCCTACGAGCAGTACTTC.

This clone was detected only a few times. This chain connects TRBV18 to TRBJ1-5; 8 nucleotides match TRBD1. Unmatched junction bases numbered 6, after V lost 6 bases and J lost 5 bases. The CDR3 is 14 residues long. Germline CDR1 KGHSH, CDR2 LQKENI. The CDR3 loop reads CASSLQGVDQPQHF. The CDR3 region has the DNA TGTGCCAGCTCGCTACAGGGGGTGGATCAGCCCCAGCATTTT.

The V call is TRBV6-5, the J call TRBJ2-3, with a tentative D call TRBD2 (5 bases). The CDR3 contains 13 residues. The V gene's germline CDR1 is MNHEY and CDR2 SVGAGI. Trimming pared 6 bases from V and 0 bases from J, leaving 7 bases between. CDR3 residues: CASSRTSTDTQYF. For the CDR3, the DNA is TGTGCCAGCAGCCGGACTAGCACAGATACGCAGTATTTT.

This clone turned up a few times. The chain carries TRBV12-3 or TRBV12-4 and TRBJ2-5; perhaps TRBD1 as D (6 bases). The CDR3 runs to 13 residues. The ends were cut back, 3 bases at V and 2 bases at J, with 7 bases in the middle. This CDR3 reads CASSFTGQETQYF. CDR3 nucleotide sequence: TGTGCCAGCAGTTTCACAGGGCAAGAGACCCAGTACTTC.